This T cell receptor beta chain was identified in a study of blood T cell repertoires in COVID-19. Across the study: Whether acute or convalescent, the COVID-19 samples came from the United States, Italy and Spain.

This clone was picked up one time. Donors in Cohort 3 counted as recovered after two negative PCRs, clearance, or symptom resolution. There are 15 residues in the CDR3. Trimming cost V 5 bases and J 2 bases, with 13 bases left between them. Per the germline V gene, CDR1 is SGHTA and CDR2 is FQGNSA. Profiling relied on immunoSEQ multiplex PCR, and the TCRdb table lists in-frame clones only, not all of them. The repertoire holds approximately 500,000 clones, with 88% as singletons. The sequenced sample was PBMCs or T cells enriched from blood (not recorded which). The V gene is TRBV7-2, the J gene TRBJ1-5; D possibly corresponds to TRBD1 (6 bases). The clonotype originates from a woman aged 40 to 49 who had recovered from COVID-19. DNA of the CDR3: TGTGCCAGCAGCGTACTACAGGGAGGCAATCAGCCCCAGCATTTT. This sequence encodes CASSVLQGGNQPQHF.